This paragraph reports one TCR beta chain. The sample belongs to a study of monozygotic twins with inflammatory bowel disease. This CDR3 is built from 17 residues. Per germline, CDR1 LGHNA and CDR2 YNFKEQ. TCRdb processed the 5' RACE reads again and assigns one entry to each CDR3 protein, with no DNA. The sample includes some 440,000 distinct CDR3 sequences. V gene TRBV4-2 combines with J gene TRBJ2-7. The source of this sequence is a human donor with ulcerative colitis or Crohn's disease, or a healthy co-twin of an affected twin (not recorded which). Sequenced material: blood. This CDR3 is CASSLFLTQADTYEQYF.